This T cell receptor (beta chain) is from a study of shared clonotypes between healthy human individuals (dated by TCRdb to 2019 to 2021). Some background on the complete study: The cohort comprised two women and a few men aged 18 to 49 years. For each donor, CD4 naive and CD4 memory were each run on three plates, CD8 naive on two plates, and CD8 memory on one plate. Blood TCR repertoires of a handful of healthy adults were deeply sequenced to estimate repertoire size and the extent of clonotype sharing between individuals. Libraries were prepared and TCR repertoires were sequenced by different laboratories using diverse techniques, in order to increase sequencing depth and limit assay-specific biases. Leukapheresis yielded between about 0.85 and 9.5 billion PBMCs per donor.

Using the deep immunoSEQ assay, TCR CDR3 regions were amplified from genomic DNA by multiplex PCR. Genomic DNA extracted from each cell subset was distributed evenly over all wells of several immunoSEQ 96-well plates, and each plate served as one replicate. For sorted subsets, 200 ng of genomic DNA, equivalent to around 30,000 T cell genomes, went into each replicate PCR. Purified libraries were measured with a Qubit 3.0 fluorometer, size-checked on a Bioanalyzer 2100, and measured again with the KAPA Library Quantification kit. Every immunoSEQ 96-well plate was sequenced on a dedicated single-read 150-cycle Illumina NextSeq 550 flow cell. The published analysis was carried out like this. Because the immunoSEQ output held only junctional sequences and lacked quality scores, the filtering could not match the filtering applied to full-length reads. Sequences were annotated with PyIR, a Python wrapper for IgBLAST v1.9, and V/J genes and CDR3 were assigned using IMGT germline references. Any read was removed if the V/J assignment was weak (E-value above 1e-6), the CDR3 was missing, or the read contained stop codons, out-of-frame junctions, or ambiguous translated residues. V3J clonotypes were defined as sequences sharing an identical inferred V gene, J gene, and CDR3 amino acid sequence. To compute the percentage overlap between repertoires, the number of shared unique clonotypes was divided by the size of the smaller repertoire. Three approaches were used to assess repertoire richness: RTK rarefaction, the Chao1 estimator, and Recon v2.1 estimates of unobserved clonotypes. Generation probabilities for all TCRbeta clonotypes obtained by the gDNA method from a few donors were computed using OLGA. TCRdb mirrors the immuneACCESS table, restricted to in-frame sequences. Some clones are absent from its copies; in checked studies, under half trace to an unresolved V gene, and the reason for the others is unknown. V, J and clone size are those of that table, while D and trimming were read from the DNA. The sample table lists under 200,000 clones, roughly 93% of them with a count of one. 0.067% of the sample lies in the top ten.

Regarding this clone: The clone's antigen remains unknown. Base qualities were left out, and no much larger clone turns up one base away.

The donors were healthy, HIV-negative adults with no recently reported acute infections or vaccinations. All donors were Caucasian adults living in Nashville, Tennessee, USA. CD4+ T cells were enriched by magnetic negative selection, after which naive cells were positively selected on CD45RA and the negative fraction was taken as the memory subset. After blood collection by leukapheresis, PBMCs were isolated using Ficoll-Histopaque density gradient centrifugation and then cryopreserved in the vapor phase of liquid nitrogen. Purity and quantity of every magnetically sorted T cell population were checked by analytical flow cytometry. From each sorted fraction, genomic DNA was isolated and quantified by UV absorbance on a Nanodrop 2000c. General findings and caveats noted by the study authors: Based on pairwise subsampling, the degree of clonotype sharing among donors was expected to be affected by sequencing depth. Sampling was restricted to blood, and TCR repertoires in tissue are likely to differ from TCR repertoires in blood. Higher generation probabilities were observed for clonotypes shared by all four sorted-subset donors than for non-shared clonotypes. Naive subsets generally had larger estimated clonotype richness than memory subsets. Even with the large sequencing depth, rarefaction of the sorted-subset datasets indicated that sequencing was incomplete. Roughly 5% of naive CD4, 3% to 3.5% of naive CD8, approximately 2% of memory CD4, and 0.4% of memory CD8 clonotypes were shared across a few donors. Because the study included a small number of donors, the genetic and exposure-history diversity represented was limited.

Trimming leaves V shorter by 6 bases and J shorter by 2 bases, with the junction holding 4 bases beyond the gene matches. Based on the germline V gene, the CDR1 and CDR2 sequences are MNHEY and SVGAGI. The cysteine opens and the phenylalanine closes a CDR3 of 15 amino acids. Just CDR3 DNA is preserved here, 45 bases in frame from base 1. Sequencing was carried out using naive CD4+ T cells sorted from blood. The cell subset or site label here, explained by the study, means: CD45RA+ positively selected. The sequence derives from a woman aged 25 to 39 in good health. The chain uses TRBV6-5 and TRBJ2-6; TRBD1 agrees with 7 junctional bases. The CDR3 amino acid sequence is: CASRTTGAGANVLTF. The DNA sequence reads TGTGCCAGCAGAACTACAGGGGCTGGGGCCAACGTCCTGACTTTC.